Below are 12 T cell receptor beta chains sequenced from a single sample in a study of blood T cell repertoires in COVID-19. Assay: immunoSEQ multiplex PCR; the TCRdb copy retains only in-frame clones and omits some. The table records 100,000 to 150,000 clones, 70% to 85% of them present only once. Sequenced: peripheral blood. These receptors were taken from a woman between 55 and 75 years old with acute or convalescent COVID-19.

V usage is TRBV27 and J usage is TRBJ1-1, with D tentatively TRBD1 (5 bases). The CDR3 is 14 amino acids. Germline V gene data show CDR1 as MNHEY and CDR2 as SMNVEV (reference sequence). Trimming shortened V by 4 bases and J by 1 base, and 10 bases separated the two germline ends. Here the CDR3 reads CASSWVGPNTEAFF. CDR3 DNA: TGTGCCAGCAGTTGGGTGGGGCCGAACACTGAAGCTTTCTTT.

This rearrangement joins TRBV7-6 to TRBJ2-1; TRBD2 matches 8 bases. CDR3 length equals 14 residues. Germline assignment: CDR1 SGHVS and CDR2 FNYEAQ. Trimming at V came to 5 bases and at J to 10 bases, leaving 10 bases not matched to a gene. The chain's CDR3 is CASSRPGGTGEQFF. The CDR3 DNA reads as TGTGCCAGCAGCCGACCGGGGGGGACTGGGGAGCAGTTCTTC.

This rearrangement joins TRBV30 to TRBJ1-2; D is ambiguous. Trimming took off 4 bases at V and 4 bases at J, with 13 bases between the two ends. CDR1 is GTSNPN, CDR2 SVGIG, per germline (reference sequence). The CDR3 has 13 amino acids. The DNA for the CDR3 is TGTGCCTGGACCAGAATGCGGGGCTATGGCTACACCTTC. It codes for CAWTRMRGYGYTF. Full variable domain (outside the CDR3, taken from reference TRBV30 and TRBJ1-2): SQTIHQWPATLVQPVGSPLSLECTVEGTSNPNLYWYRQAAGRGLQLLFYSVGIGQISSEVPQNLSASRPQDRQFILSSKKLLLSDSGFYLCAWTRMRGYGYTFGSGTRLTVV.

The V call is TRBV6-5, the J call TRBJ2-7, with 8 bases identical to TRBD1. The CDR3 extends over 13 amino acids. Germline loops: CDR1 MNHEY, CDR2 SVGAGI. Trimming cost V 7 bases and J 5 bases; bases outside gene matches: 7. The chain's CDR3 is CASTGQGQDEQYF. In nucleotides, the CDR3 is TGTGCCAGCACAGGACAGGGTCAAGACGAGCAGTACTTC.

The chain recombines TRBV6-5 with TRBJ1-5, with D perhaps matching TRBD1 (5 bases). The CDR3 runs to 15 residues. Looked up from germline, CDR1 is MNHEY and CDR2 is SVGAGI. V gave up 6 bases and J gave up 7 bases, with 19 bases separating them. The CDR3 coding sequence is TGTGCCAGCAGGGCGGATTTCAGGGCGGGACAGCCCCAGCATTTT. It yields the protein CASRADFRAGQPQHF.

V is TRBV4-1 and J is TRBJ1-5; a possible D gene is TRBD1 (5 bases). This CDR3 is built from 15 residues. V was cut by 4 bases and J by 2 bases, with 12 bases left in between. CDR1 is MGHRA, CDR2 YSYEKL, per germline. The CDR3 bases are TGCGCCAGCAGCCCCTTTGGAGGGGGCAATCAGCCCCAGCATTTT. Translation: CASSPFGGGNQPQHF.

The V and J genes are TRBV5-1 and TRBJ2-1; 11 bases agree with TRBD2. CDR3 length: 15 residues. V was clipped by 7 bases and J by 1 base; unmatched bases: 4. The germline CDR1 and CDR2 sequences are SGHRS and YFSETQ. The chain's CDR3 is CASRGLADSYNEQFF. CDR3 bases: TGCGCCAGCCGGGGACTAGCGGATTCCTACAATGAGCAGTTCTTC. Looking up the rest from reference TRBV5-1 and TRBJ2-1 gives the full variable domain: KAGVTQTPRYLIKTRGQQVTLSCSPISGHRSVSWYQQTPGQGLQFLFEYFSETQRNKGNFPGRFSGRQFSNSRSEMNVSTLELGDSALYLCASRGLADSYNEQFFGPGTRLTVL.

The chain carries TRBV6-6 and TRBJ1-1; TRBD1 agrees at 9 bases. Per germline, CDR1 MNHNY and CDR2 SVGAGI (reference sequence). V shed 0 bases and J 4 bases; nucleotides not matched to a gene: 3. The CDR3 covers 15 residues. Here the CDR3 reads CASSYSGTGSTEAFF. The CDR3 DNA is TGTGCCAGCAGTTACTCTGGGACAGGGAGCACTGAAGCTTTCTTT.

The V call is TRBV6-5, the J call TRBJ1-4; no definite D call. This CDR3 is built from 14 residues. Germline V gene data show CDR1 as MNHEY and CDR2 as SVGAGI. V was pared by 5 bases and J by 8 bases, with 15 bases between. CDR3 DNA sequence: TGTGCCAGCAGTAAGAGACGGGAGGGAGAAAAACTGTTTTTT. This sequence encodes CASSKRREGEKLFF.

The chain is built from TRBV5-1 and TRBJ2-7, with 8 bases lining up with TRBD1. This CDR3 comprises 13 residues. V lost 2 bases to trimming and J lost 9 bases; unmatched junction nucleotides: 7. Germline assignment: CDR1 SGHRS and CDR2 YFSETQ. CDR3 loop: CASSFAGGSVQYV. DNA of the CDR3: TGCGCCAGCAGCTTCGCAGGGGGCTCGGTGCAGTACGTC.

V is TRBV11-2 and J is TRBJ2-1, with 8 bases that match TRBD2. Per germline, CDR1 SGHAT and CDR2 FQNNGV. The junction had 7 bases not matched to a gene; V was cut back by 2 bases and J by 7 bases. The CDR3 contains 15 residues. The chain's CDR3 is CASSLQAGARNEQFF. CDR3 DNA: TGTGCCAGCAGCTTACAAGCGGGGGCCAGGAATGAGCAGTTCTTC.

Only a few counts were recorded for this clone. The genes are TRBV7-3 and TRBJ2-1; 10 bases match TRBD1. Germline assignment: CDR1 SGHTA and CDR2 FQGTGA. This CDR3 is 17 amino acids long. V gave up 5 bases and J gave up 3 bases; unmatched junction bases: 10. The CDR3 region has the DNA TGTGCCAGCAGCCGAATTCCCGGGACAGGGGACTACAATGAGCAGTTCTTC. Protein product: CASSRIPGTGDYNEQFF.